The 21 T cell receptor beta chains below all came from one sample that was sequenced in a study of shared clonotypes between healthy human individuals. Profiling relied on immunoSEQ multiplex PCR, and the TCRdb table lists in-frame clones only, not all of them. The sample holds roughly 2.6 million clones, approximately 90% seen once. Sequencing was carried out using naive CD4+ T cells sorted from blood. Subset defined: CD45RA+ positively selected. The receptor source for this set is a man aged 18 to 29 in good health.

The chain recombines TRBV10-1 with TRBJ2-5; TRBD1 aligns across 8 bases. Looked up from germline, CDR1 is WNHNN and CDR2 is SYGVQD (reference sequence). J gave up 4 bases and V 2 bases, and 0 bases lay outside the gene matches. This CDR3 contains 13 residues. CDR3 nucleotides: TGCGCCAGCAGTGAGGGACAGGGAGAGACCCAGTACTTC. Translation: CASSEGQGETQYF.

This clone was observed a handful of times. The chain is built from TRBV6-6 and TRBJ2-2, with D possibly being TRBD1 or TRBD2 (5 bases each). V lost 7 bases to trimming and J lost 6 bases, with 9 bases between them. From germline, CDR1 is MNHNY and CDR2 SVGAGI (reference sequence). The CDR3 is 12 residues long. In DNA form, the CDR3 reads TGTGCCAGCAATGAGGGACCCGGGGAGCTGTTTTTT. Translated, it gives CASNEGPGELFF.

The rearrangement joins TRBV9 to TRBJ2-3; no clear D. This CDR3 has 15 residues. Germline CDR1 SGDLS, CDR2 YYNGEE. Trimming stripped 2 bases from V and 3 bases from J, with 13 bases between. CDR3 in DNA: TGTGCCAGCAGCGTCTTTTCAGCGACGACAGATACGCAGTATTTT. Amino acid sequence: CASSVFSATTDTQYF.

The chain is built from TRBV18 and TRBJ2-7, with D hard to call. V lost 0 bases and J 0 bases, leaving 6 bases between the germline ends. This CDR3 is built from 14 residues. Germline CDR1 is KGHSH and CDR2 is LQKENI. CDR3 sequence reads: CASSPPMASYEQYF. DNA for the CDR3: TGTGCCAGCTCACCACCTATGGCCTCCTACGAGCAGTACTTC. Drawing the rest from reference TRBV18 and TRBJ2-7, the complete variable domain is NAGVMQNPRHLVRRRGQEARLRCSPMKGHSHVYWYRQLPEEGLKFMVYLQKENIIDESGMPKERFSAEFPKEGPSILRIQQVVRGDSAAYFCASSPPMASYEQYFGPGTRLTVT.

The chain recombines TRBV9 with TRBJ1-1; the D is unclear. The CDR3 covers 14 residues. The V end was cut by 4 bases, the J end by 0 bases, with 10 bases between. In germline, CDR1 is SGDLS, CDR2 YYNGEE. The CDR3 coding sequence is TGTGCCAGCAGCAAGTTGACAATGAACACTGAAGCTTTCTTT. It yields the protein CASSKLTMNTEAFF.

The gene calls are TRBV2 and TRBJ2-1; D gene uncertain. The CDR3 is made up of 12 amino acids. CDR1 and CDR2 (germline): SNHLY, FYNNEI. V was pared by 2 bases and J by 9 bases, with 8 bases between. As DNA, the CDR3 is TGTGCCAGCAGTGAATTGGCAAGTGAGCAGTTCTTC. It codes for CASSELASEQFF.

The chain is built from TRBV5-4 and TRBJ2-5; D is ambiguous. Germline CDR1 and CDR2: SGHNT and YYREEE (reference sequence). V was trimmed by 5 bases and J by 8 bases, leaving 13 bases between them. CDR3 length equals 12 residues. The chain's CDR3 is CASREPPGTQYF. The CDR3 nucleotides read TGTGCCAGCAGGGAACCCCCGGGTACCCAGTACTTC.

V is TRBV9 and J is TRBJ1-2; D call uncertain. Germline CDR1 is SGDLS and CDR2 is YYNGEE. Between the trimmed V and J ends, which lost 4 bases and 2 bases, there was a span of 18 bases. The CDR3 has 16 amino acids. The CDR3 loop reads CASSPLDRTLNYGYTF. CDR3 bases: TGTGCCAGCAGCCCCCTGGACCGGACCTTGAACTATGGCTACACCTTC.

This clone was seen once. The gene calls are TRBV5-8 and TRBJ1-5; D is perhaps TRBD1 (6 bases). Trimming took off 4 bases at V and 9 bases at J, with 17 bases between the two ends. The length of the CDR3 is 14 residues. Germline V gene sequence: CDR1 SGHTS, CDR2 YDEGEE. Here the CDR3 reads CASSPGQTHGPQHF. The DNA for the CDR3 is TGTGCCAGCAGCCCCGGACAGACCCACGGGCCCCAGCATTTT. Full variable domain (missing parts from reference TRBV5-8 and TRBJ1-5): EAGVTQSPTHLIKTRGQQATLRCSPISGHTSVYWYQQALGLGLQFLLWYDEGEERNRGNFPPRFSGRQFPNYSSELNVNALELEDSALYLCASSPGQTHGPQHFGDGTRLSIL.

This chain joins TRBV28 and TRBJ1-1, with a weak D call TRBD1 (6 bases). Germline V gives CDR1 MDHEN, CDR2 SYDVKM. CDR3 length: 14 residues. Trimming stripped 8 bases from V and 3 bases from J, with 16 bases between. The CDR3 protein is CASLVGGRYTEAFF. The CDR3 DNA sequence: TGTGCCAGCCTGGTAGGGGGTAGGTACACTGAAGCTTTCTTT.

V and J are TRBV5-1 and TRBJ2-1; 13 bases line up with TRBD2. The CDR3 has 18 residues. Germline CDR1 and CDR2: SGHRS and YFSETQ. The junction had 4 bases not matched to a gene; V was cut back by 1 base and J by 0 bases. CDR3 amino acids: CASSLTSGGVFSYNEQFF. The CDR3 coding sequence is TGCGCCAGCAGCTTGACTAGCGGGGGGGTCTTCTCCTACAATGAGCAGTTCTTC. Full variable domain (rest looked up from reference TRBV5-1 and TRBJ2-1): KAGVTQTPRYLIKTRGQQVTLSCSPISGHRSVSWYQQTPGQGLQFLFEYFSETQRNKGNFPGRFSGRQFSNSRSEMNVSTLELGDSALYLCASSLTSGGVFSYNEQFFGPGTRLTVL.

This clone appeared a few times. The V and J genes are TRBV18 and TRBJ1-1; perhaps TRBD1 as D (6 bases). The CDR3 has 15 residues. V gave up 5 bases and J gave up 1 base, with 14 bases separating them. Germline CDR1 and CDR2: KGHSH and LQKENI. For the CDR3, the DNA is TGTGCCAGCTCAACGAACAGGGTGGAGAACACTGAAGCTTTCTTT. It translates to CASSTNRVENTEAFF.

The chain has TRBV9 and TRBJ1-1, with D perhaps TRBD1 (5 bases). Germline values: CDR1 SGDLS, CDR2 YYNGEE. The V end was cut by 0 bases, the J end by 4 bases, with 10 bases between. The CDR3 covers 14 residues. The DNA of the CDR3 is TGTGCCAGCAGCGTAGGGCAGGGACCCACTGAAGCTTTCTTT. Amino acids: CASSVGQGPTEAFF.

CDR3 in DNA: TGCGCCAGCAGCGCACACCAGACTAGCGGAACACCCGGGGAGCTGTTTTTT. As protein: CASSAHQTSGTPGELFF. The chain joins TRBV4-1 to TRBJ2-2; the match to TRBD2 covers 9 bases. CDR3 size: 17 residues. Trimming cost V 5 bases and J 6 bases; bases outside gene matches: 13. CDR1 is MGHRA and CDR2 is YSYEKL in the germline V gene.

The chain uses TRBV5-1 and TRBJ2-3; the D gene is possibly TRBD1 (6 bases). The CDR3 spans 14 residues. V was cut by 1 base and J by 5 bases, with 11 bases left in between. CDR1 is SGHRS and CDR2 is YFSETQ in the germline V gene. This CDR3 reads CASSLNTGLDTQYF. In DNA, the CDR3 is TGCGCCAGCAGCTTGAACACAGGGTTAGATACGCAGTATTTT.

J is TRBJ1-5 and V is TRBV2; possible D gene TRBD1, 5 bases. This CDR3 is built from 14 residues. Trimming took off 7 bases at V and 4 bases at J, with 14 bases between the two ends. Germline lookup yields CDR1 SNHLY and CDR2 FYNNEI. CDR3 sequence (DNA): TGTGCCAGCATAGGGAGGGGTACAAATCAGCCCCAGCATTTT. It is translated as CASIGRGTNQPQHF.

Remarks on this clone: Different DNA sequences within this sample yield the same CDR3. The chain has TRBV5-1 and TRBJ1-1; D is possibly TRBD1 (6 bases). V lost 5 bases and J 1 base, leaving 9 bases between the germline ends. This CDR3 region has 13 residues. The germline CDR1 and CDR2 sequences are SGHRS and YFSETQ. DNA of the CDR3: TGCGCCAGCAGTGAACAGGGGAACACTGAAGCTTTCTTT. Translated, it gives CASSEQGNTEAFF.

The chain uses TRBV9 and TRBJ2-7; D might be TRBD2 (7 bases). Germline assignment: CDR1 SGDLS and CDR2 YYNGEE. This CDR3 is 13 amino acids long. Trimming cost V 4 bases and J 12 bases, with 20 bases left between them. In nucleotides, the CDR3 is TGTGCCAGCAGCCCAGGGACATCGGGAGGACTGTACTTC. This translates into CASSPGTSGGLYF.

The chain uses TRBV28 and TRBJ1-5; unclear D gene. The CDR3 is made up of 13 amino acids. Per germline, CDR1 MDHEN and CDR2 SYDVKM. Trimming pared 6 bases from V and 7 bases from J, leaving 13 bases between. In DNA form, the CDR3 reads TGTGCCAGCAGCACACAGATACGGCAGCCCCAGCATTTT. Protein product: CASSTQIRQPQHF. The entire variable domain, with the rest obtained from reference TRBV28 and TRBJ1-5, is as follows: DVKVTQSSRYLVKRTGEKVFLECVQDMDHENMFWYRQDPGLGLRLIYFSYDVKMKEKGDIPEGYSVSREKKERFSLILESASTNQTSMYLCASSTQIRQPQHFGDGTRLSIL.

Details on this clone: Germline is not matched at one junction end, which may reflect a read error. The chain couples TRBV7-7 to TRBJ2-3; D unclear. The CDR3 is 13 residues long. Germline CDR1 is SSHAT and CDR2 is FNYEAQ (reference sequence). CDR3 bases: TGTGCTAGCAGCCTGTCCCGATCAGATACGCAGTATTTT. Translation gives CASSLSRSDTQYF.

The chain employs TRBV28 and TRBJ2-4; D may match TRBD1 or TRBD2 (6 bases each). V dropped 7 bases and J dropped 1 base, with 17 bases sitting between them. Germline CDR1 reads MDHEN; CDR2 reads SYDVKM. The length of the CDR3 is 16 residues. The CDR3 reads CASTGYGGAAKNIQYF. In nucleotides, the CDR3 is TGTGCCAGCACCGGTTACGGGGGCGCGGCCAAAAACATTCAGTACTTC. The whole variable domain, remainder taken from reference TRBV28 and TRBJ2-4, is DVKVTQSSRYLVKRTGEKVFLECVQDMDHENMFWYRQDPGLGLRLIYFSYDVKMKEKGDIPEGYSVSREKKERFSLILESASTNQTSMYLCASTGYGGAAKNIQYFGAGTRLSVL.